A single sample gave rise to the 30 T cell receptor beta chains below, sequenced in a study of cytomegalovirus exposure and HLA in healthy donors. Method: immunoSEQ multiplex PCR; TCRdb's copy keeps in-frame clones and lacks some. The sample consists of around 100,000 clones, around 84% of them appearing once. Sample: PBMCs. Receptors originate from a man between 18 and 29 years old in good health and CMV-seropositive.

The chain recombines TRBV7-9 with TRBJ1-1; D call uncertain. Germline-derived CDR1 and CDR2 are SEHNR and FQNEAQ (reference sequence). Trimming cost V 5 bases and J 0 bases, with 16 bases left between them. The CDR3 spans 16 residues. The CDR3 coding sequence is TGTGCCAGCAGCCCCACCTGGCCTTCCATGAACACTGAAGCTTTCTTT. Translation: CASSPTWPSMNTEAFF.

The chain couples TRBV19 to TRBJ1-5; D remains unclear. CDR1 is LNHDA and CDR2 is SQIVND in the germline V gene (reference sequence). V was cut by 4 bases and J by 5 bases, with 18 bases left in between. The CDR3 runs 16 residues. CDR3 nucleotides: TGTGCCAGTAGTAGTCGGGGAGGGCACCTCGATCAGCCCCAGCATTTT. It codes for CASSSRGGHLDQPQHF.

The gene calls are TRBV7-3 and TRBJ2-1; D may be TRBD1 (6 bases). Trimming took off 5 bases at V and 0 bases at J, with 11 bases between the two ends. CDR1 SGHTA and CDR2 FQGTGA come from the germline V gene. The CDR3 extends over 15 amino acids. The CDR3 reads CASSATGSSYNEQFF. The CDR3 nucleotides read TGTGCCAGCAGCGCAACAGGGAGCTCCTACAATGAGCAGTTCTTC.

CDR3 in DNA: TGTGCCAGCAGGGGGGGGACAGGGGGCACAGAAAATCAGCCCCAGCATTTT. This codes for CASRGGTGGTENQPQHF. The chain has TRBV28 and TRBJ1-5, with TRBD1 identical over 12 bases. The CDR3 spans 17 residues. Germline assignment: CDR1 MDHEN and CDR2 SYDVKM. V was pared by 6 bases and J by 4 bases, with 10 bases of the junction left unmatched.

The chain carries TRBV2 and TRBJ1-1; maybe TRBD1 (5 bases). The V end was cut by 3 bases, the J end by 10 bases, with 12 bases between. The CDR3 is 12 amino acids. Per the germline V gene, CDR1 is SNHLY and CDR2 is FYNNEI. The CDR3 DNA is TGTGCCAGCAGTGATCGCGGGACGGGAGCTTTCTTT. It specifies CASSDRGTGAFF.

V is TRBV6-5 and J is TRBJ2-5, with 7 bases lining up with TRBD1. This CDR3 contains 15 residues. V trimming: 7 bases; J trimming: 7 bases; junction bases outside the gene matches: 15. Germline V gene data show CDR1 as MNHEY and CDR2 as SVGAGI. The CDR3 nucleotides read TGTGCCAGCATGGGAAACCGGGACAGCCGTGTGACCCAGTACTTC. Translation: CASMGNRDSRVTQYF.

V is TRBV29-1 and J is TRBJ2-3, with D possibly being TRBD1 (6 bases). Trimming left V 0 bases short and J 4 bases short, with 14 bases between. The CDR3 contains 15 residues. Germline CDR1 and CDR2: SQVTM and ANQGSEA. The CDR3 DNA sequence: TGCAGCGTTGAAGATTTGGGCAGGGGCCCAGATACGCAGTATTTT. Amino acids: CSVEDLGRGPDTQYF.

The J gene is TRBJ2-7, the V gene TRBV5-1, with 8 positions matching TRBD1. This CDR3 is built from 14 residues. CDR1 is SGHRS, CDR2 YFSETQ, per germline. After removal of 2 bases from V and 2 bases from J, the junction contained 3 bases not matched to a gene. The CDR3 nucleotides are TGCGCCAGCAGCTTTCAGGGGGCTACCTACGAGCAGTACTTC. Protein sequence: CASSFQGATYEQYF.

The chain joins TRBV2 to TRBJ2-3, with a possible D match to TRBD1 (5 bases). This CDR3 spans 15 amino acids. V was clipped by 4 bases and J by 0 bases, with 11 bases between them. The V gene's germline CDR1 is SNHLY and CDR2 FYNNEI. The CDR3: CASSGTSTSTDTQYF. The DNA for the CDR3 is TGTGCCAGCAGTGGGACATCCACTAGCACAGATACGCAGTATTTT. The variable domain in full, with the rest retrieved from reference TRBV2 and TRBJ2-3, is EPEVTQTPSHQVTQMGQEVILRCVPISNHLYFYWYRQILGQKVEFLVSFYNNEISEKSEIFDDQFSVERPDGSNFTLKIRSTKLEDSAMYFCASSGTSTSTDTQYFGPGTRLTVL.

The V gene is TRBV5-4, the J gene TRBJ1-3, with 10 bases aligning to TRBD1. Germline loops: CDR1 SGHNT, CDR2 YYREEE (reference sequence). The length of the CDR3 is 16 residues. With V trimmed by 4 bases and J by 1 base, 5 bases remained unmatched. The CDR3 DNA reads TGTGCCAGCAGCACGAGACAGGGGGCGTCTGGAAACACCATATATTTT. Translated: CASSTRQGASGNTIYF.

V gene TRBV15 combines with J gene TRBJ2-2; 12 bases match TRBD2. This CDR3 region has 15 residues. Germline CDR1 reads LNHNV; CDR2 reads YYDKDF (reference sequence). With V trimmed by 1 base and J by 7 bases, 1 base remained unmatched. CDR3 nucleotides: TGTGCCACCAGCAGAGGACTAGCGGGAGTCGGGGAGCTGTTTTTT. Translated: CATSRGLAGVGELFF.

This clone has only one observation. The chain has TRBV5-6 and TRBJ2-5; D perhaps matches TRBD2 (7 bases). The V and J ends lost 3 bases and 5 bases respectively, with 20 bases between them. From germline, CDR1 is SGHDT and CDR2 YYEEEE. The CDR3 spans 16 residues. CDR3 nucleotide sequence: TGTGCCAGCAGCTGGGGGGGCGCGGGAGCCCGTGAGACCCAGTACTTC. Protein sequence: CASSWGGAGARETQYF.

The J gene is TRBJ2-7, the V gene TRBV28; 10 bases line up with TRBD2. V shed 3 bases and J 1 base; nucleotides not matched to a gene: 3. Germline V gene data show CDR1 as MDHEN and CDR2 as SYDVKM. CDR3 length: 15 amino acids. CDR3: CASSLASGSSYEQYV. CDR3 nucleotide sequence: TGTGCCAGCAGTTTGGCTAGCGGGAGTTCCTACGAGCAGTACGTC.

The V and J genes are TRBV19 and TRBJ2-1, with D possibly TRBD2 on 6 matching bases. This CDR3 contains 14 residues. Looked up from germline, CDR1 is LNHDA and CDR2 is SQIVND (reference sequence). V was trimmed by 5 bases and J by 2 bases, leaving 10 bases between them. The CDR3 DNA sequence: TGTGCCAGTAGTTTCGGGACTCCCTACAATGAGCAGTTCTTC. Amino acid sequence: CASSFGTPYNEQFF. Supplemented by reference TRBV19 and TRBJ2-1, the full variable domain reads DGGITQSPKYLFRKEGQNVTLSCEQNLNHDAMYWYRQDPGQGLRLIYYSQIVNDFQKGDIAEGYSVSREKKESFPLTVTSAQKNPTAFYLCASSFGTPYNEQFFGPGTRLTVL.

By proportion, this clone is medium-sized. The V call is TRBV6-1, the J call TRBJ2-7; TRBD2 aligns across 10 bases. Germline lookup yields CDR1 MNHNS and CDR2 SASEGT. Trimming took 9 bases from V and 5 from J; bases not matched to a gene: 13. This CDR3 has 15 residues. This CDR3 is CASSGEASGSHEQYV. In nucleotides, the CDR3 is TGTGCCAGTTCGGGTGAGGCTAGCGGGAGCCACGAGCAGTACGTC.

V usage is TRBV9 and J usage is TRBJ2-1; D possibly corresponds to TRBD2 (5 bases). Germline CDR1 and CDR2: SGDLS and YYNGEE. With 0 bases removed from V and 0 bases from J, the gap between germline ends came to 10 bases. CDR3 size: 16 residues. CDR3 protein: CASSVDGRGSYNEQFF. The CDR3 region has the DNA TGTGCCAGCAGCGTAGATGGTCGGGGCTCCTACAATGAGCAGTTCTTC.

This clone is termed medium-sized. The CDR3 sequence is CASSTVEAESDEQFF. CDR3 nucleotides: TGTGCCAGCAGTACCGTTGAGGCAGAGAGCGATGAGCAGTTCTTC. The J gene is TRBJ2-1, the V gene TRBV6-5; D is uncertain. The V end lost 5 bases, the J end lost 8 bases, and 19 bases lay between the germline ends. CDR3 length: 15 amino acids. Germline V CDR1 and CDR2: MNHEY, SVGAGI.

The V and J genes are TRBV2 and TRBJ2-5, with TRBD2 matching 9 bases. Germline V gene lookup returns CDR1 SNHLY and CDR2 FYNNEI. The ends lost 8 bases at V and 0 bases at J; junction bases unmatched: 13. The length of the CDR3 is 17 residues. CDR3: CASSLAGDLRYQETQYF. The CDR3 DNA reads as TGTGCCAGCTCCTTAGCGGGAGACTTAAGGTACCAAGAGACCCAGTACTTC.

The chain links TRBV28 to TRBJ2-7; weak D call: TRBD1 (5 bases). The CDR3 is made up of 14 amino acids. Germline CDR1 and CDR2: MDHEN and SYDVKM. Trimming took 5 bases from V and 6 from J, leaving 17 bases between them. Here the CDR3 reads CASSTRDPIGEQYF. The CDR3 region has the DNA TGTGCCAGCAGTACCAGGGATCCGATCGGCGAGCAGTACTTC.

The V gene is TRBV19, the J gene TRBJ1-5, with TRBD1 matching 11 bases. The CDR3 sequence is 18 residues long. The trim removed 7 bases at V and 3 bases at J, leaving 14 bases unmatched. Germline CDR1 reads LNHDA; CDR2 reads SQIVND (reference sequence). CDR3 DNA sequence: TGTGCCAGTACTTCCCGAGGGGACAGGGGGAGGGACAATCAGCCCCAGCATTTT. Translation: CASTSRGDRGRDNQPQHF.

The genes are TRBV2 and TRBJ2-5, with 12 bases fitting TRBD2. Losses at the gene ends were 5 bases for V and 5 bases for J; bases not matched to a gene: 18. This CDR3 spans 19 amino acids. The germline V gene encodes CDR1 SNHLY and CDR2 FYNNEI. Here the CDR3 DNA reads TGTGCCAGCAGTCTGTCGGGGGCTGGCGGACTAGCGGGACTGGAGACCCAGTACTTC. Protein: CASSLSGAGGLAGLETQYF. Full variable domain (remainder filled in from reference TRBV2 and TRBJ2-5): EPEVTQTPSHQVTQMGQEVILRCVPISNHLYFYWYRQILGQKVEFLVSFYNNEISEKSEIFDDQFSVERPDGSNFTLKIRSTKLEDSAMYFCASSLSGAGGLAGLETQYFGPGTRLLVL.

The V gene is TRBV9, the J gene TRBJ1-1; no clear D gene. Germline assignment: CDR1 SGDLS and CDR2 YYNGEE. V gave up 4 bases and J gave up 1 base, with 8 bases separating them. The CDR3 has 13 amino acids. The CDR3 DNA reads TGTGCCAGCAGCTCCGCAGGGAACACTGAAGCTTTCTTT. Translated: CASSSAGNTEAFF.

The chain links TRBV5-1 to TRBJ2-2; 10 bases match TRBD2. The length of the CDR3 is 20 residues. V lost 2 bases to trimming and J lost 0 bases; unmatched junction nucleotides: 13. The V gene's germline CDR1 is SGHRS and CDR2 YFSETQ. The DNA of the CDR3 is TGCGCCAGCAGCTTTGCCGCGGCTAGCGGGAGCTGGGCGAACACCGGGGAGCTGTTTTTT. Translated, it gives CASSFAAASGSWANTGELFF. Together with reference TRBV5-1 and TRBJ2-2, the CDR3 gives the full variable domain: KAGVTQTPRYLIKTRGQQVTLSCSPISGHRSVSWYQQTPGQGLQFLFEYFSETQRNKGNFPGRFSGRQFSNSRSEMNVSTLELGDSALYLCASSFAAASGSWANTGELFFGEGSRLTVL.

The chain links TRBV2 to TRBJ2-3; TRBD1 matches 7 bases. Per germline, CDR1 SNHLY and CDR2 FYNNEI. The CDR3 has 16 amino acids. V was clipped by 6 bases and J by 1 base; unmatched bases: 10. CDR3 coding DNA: TGTGCCAGCAGCAGTTTAGACAGGGCTGGCACAGATACGCAGTATTTT. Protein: CASSSLDRAGTDTQYF.

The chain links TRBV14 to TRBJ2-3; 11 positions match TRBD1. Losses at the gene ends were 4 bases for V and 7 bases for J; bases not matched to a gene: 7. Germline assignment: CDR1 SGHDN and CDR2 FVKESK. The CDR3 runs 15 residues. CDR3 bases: TGTGCCAGCAGCCCCGGGACAGGGGGGTGGAATACGCAGTATTTT. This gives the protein CASSPGTGGWNTQYF.

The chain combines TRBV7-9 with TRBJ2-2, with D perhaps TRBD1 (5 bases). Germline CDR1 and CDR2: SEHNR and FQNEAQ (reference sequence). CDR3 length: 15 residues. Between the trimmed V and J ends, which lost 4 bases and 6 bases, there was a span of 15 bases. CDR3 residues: CASSSNSRDPGELFF. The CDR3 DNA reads TGTGCCAGCAGCTCCAACTCCAGGGATCCCGGGGAGCTGTTTTTT. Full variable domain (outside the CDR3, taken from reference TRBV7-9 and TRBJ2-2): DTGVSQNPRHKITKRGQNVTFRCDPISEHNRLYWYRQTLGQGPEFLTYFQNEAQLEKSRLLSDRFSAERPKGSFSTLEIQRTEQGDSAMYLCASSSNSRDPGELFFGEGSRLTVL.

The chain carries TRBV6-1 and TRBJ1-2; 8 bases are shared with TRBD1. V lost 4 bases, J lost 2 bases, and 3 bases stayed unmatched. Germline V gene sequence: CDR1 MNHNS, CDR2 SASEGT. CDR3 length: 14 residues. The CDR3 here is CASSADRANYGYTF. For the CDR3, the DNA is TGTGCCAGCAGTGCGGACAGGGCGAACTATGGCTACACCTTC.

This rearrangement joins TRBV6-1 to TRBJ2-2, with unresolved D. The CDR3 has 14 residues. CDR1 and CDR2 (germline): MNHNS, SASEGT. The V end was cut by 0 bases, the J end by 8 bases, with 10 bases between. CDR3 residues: CASSEASGWGELFF. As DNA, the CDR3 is TGTGCCAGCAGTGAAGCTTCAGGTTGGGGGGAGCTGTTTTTT.

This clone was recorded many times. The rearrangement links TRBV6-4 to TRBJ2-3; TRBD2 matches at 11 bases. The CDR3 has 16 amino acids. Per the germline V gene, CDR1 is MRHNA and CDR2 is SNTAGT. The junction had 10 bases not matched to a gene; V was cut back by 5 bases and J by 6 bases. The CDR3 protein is CASSSAGTSGPDTQYF. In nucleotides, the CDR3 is TGTGCCAGCAGTTCCGCCGGGACTAGCGGCCCGGATACGCAGTATTTT.

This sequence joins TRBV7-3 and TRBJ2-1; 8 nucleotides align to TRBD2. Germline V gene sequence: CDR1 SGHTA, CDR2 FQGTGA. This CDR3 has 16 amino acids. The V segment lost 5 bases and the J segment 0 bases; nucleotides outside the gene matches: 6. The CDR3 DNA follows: TGTGCCAGCAGCCTCATAGCGGGGAGCTCCTACAATGAGCAGTTCTTC. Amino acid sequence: CASSLIAGSSYNEQFF.